The entry below gives a single T cell receptor beta chain sequence along with its context. What antigen it recognizes has not been identified. Base quality data are lacking; no much larger clone is found one base away. In light of the paper, this sample's time point label describes: cells obtained before transplantation from donor or recipient. CD3+CD4+ and CD3+CD8+ populations were FACS-sorted from unstimulated pre-transplant donor and recipient cells taken from spleen or lymph nodes. From the cysteine up to the phenylalanine, the CDR3 has a length of 16 residues. Only CDR3 DNA remains: 48 bases, in frame from the first base. Looking up the germline V gene (reference sequence) yields CDR1 LNHNV and CDR2 YYDKDF. Relative to germline, V is missing 1 base and J is missing 3 bases, with 5 bases of the junction outside any gene match. The data stem from a study of graft-versus-host responses after intestinal transplantation (dated by TCRdb to the early 2020s). About the full investigation: The transplants that recipients received were multivisceral, liver-intestinal, or isolated intestinal. Every recipient was given anti-thymocyte globulin induction, followed by roughly 3 years of maintenance tacrolimus and steroids. Donor T cell macrochimerism was defined as a peak of at least 4% donor T cells among recipient peripheral blood mononuclear cells. After intestinal transplantation, graft-versus-host and host-versus-graft alloreactive T cell clones in the graft, circulation and bone marrow were tracked using bulk TCR-beta CDR3 sequencing. Samples from a few later patients were sequenced in-house on an Illumina MiSeq with MiXCR processing rather than by the commercial service. The cohort enrolled approximately 24 intestinal transplant recipients, one of whom was a retransplant, and 3 patients without pretransplant specimens were excluded. To identify alloreactive clones, pre-transplant mixed lymphocyte reaction products were sequenced and then compared with unstimulated pre-transplant donor and recipient T cells. Overall results and qualifications from the work: The relatively low number and heterogeneity of intestinal transplant patients limited the conclusions. In the allografts of patients with donor T cell macrochimerism, GvH to HvG T cell clonal ratios were high. GvH clones were detected in recipient bone marrow, and some appeared earlier in ileal mucosa or blood, consistent with an intestinal mucosal origin. Early after transplant, peak levels of circulating GvH clones were associated with declines in HvG clones.

The library was prepared using the immunoSEQ multiplex PCR assay. For most patients, genomic DNA was isolated with the Qiagen DNeasy Blood and Tissue Kit and sent frozen to Adaptive Biotechnologies for TCR sequencing. Adaptive Biotechnologies carried out high-throughput TCR-beta CDR3 sequencing of genomic DNA for most patients. The authors' analysis ran thus. Adaptive's ImmunoSEQ software supplied the TCR sequencing data for roughly 17 patients, while MiXCR and VDJtools were used to process a few other patients. CD4 versus CD8 sorting errors were corrected by removing sequences found in both subsets at a frequency ratio below 5:1. CDR3 nucleotide sequences shared by donor and recipient were removed because the origin of these sequences could not be assigned. Alloreactive clones required at least 2-fold expansion over unstimulated cells and minimum CFSE-low frequency of 0.002% (template counts) or 0.001% (read counts). Clones detected in sequenced pre-transplant spleen, lymph node, or MLR CFSE-low populations of the donor or recipient were defined as mappable. The cumulative frequency of alloreactive clones was calculated as a percentage of all sequences, weighted by copy number. Here the immuneACCESS table is served through TCRdb, limited to in-frame sequences with V and J called. Missing clones are a known gap in these copies; in checked studies unresolved V genes cover under half, and the rest lacks a known reason. V and J calls and clone size are given by that table; D and trimming were obtained from the DNA. This sample lists about 71,000 clones; about 90% were detected once. The ten largest clonotypes hold approximately 1.3% of the sample.

The receptor's source is a human donor who received an intestinal transplant. Sequenced here: unstimulated CD8+ T cells sorted from spleen or lymph node cells, sampled before intestinal transplant. The chain is made from TRBV15 and TRBJ2-4; TRBD2 lines up with 8 middle nucleotides. The CDR3 protein is CATSRAGGPFKNIQYF. The nucleotide sequence reads TGTGCCACCAGCAGAGCGGGGGGGCCTTTCAAAAACATTCAGTACTTC.